The present T cell receptor (beta chain) was sequenced within a study of CD8 T cell repertoires and HIV-1 epitope variants. After removal of 5 bases from V and 8 bases from J, the junction contained 4 bases not matched to a gene. This CDR3 spans 13 amino acids. The V gene's germline CDR1 is LNHNV and CDR2 YYDKDF (reference sequence). The protocol was immunoSEQ multiplex PCR, while the TCRdb copy is restricted to in-frame clones and leaves out a portion. The top ten clones hold around 47% of a sample with some 5,500 clones, 55% to 65% of them seen once. Points from the study as a whole: Of 9 or 10 antigen-specific beta clonotypes, 5 or 6 appeared to cross-react with escape variants.

With respect to this clone: Its specificity is not known.

The chain couples TRBV15 to TRBJ2-1; TRBD2 matches at 9 bases. Sequences were obtained from cultured CD8+ T cells derived from PBMCs. This clonotype was obtained from a male donor with HIV. The CDR3: CATSGGRAYEQFF. CDR3 nucleotide sequence: TGTGCCACCAGCGGCGGGAGGGCCTATGAGCAGTTCTTC.